The rows below give T cell receptor beta chains drawn from one sample of a study of T cell responses to AZD1222 COVID-19 vaccine. Clones were sequenced by immunoSEQ multiplex PCR, and TCRdb holds only the in-frame ones, with some missing. The sample lists tens of thousands of clones; 75% to 85% were seen once. The starting material was peripheral blood, obtained on day 0 of AZD1222 vaccination. These receptor sequences come from an adult in good health. Each CDR3 is given with its conserved first and last residue. D genes are given only for firm matches. Part of the rows lack a size; the others show once, few, many or a class for expanded clones.

J gene,V gene,D gene,clone size,CDR3 DNA,CDR3 protein
TRBJ1-5,TRBV5-6,NA,NA,TGTGCCAGCAGCTTTGGGACGGTCAATCAGCCCCAGCATTTT,CASSFGTVNQPQHF
TRBJ1-5,TRBV12-3/TRBV12-4,NA,few,TGTGCCACAGCAAGGGGCGAAAATCAGCCCCAGCATTTT,CATARGENQPQHF
TRBJ1-5,TRBV6-5,NA,once,TGTGCCAGCAGTTACTCTCGGCAGTCAAATCAGCCCCAGCATTTT,CASSYSRQSNQPQHF
TRBJ1-1,TRBV7-7,NA,NA,TGTGCCAGCAGCTTAGACAGGGACACTGAAGCTTTCTTT,CASSLDRDTEAFF
TRBJ2-5,TRBV5-1,TRBD1,NA,TGCGCCAGCGGTCTAGCAGGGGGCAGAGAGACCCAGTACTTC,CASGLAGGRETQYF
TRBJ1-5,TRBV20-1,TRBD1,NA,TGCAGTGCTAGTGACGGACAGGGGGTTATTCGTCAGCCCCAGCATTTT,CSASDGQGVIRQPQHF
TRBJ2-7,TRBV5-1,TRBD1,once,TGCGCCAGCAGCTGGCAGGGGGCGAGGGACTACGAGCAGTACTTC,CASSWQGARDYEQYF
TRBJ2-7,TRBV7-9,NA,NA,TGTGCCAGCAGCTTAGCGAGGGGGGCATCCCGAGGCTCCTACGAGCAGTACTTC,CASSLARGASRGSYEQYF
TRBJ1-6,TRBV14,NA,NA,TGTGCCAGCAGCCAGTTAGACGGACCCTATAATTCACCCCTCCACTTT,CASSQLDGPYNSPLHF
TRBJ1-1,TRBV6-5,TRBD1,NA,TGTGCCAGCAGTTTCGACAGGGCAGGGACTGAAGCTTTCTTT,CASSFDRAGTEAFF
TRBJ2-2,TRBV12-3/TRBV12-4,NA,NA,TGTGCCAGCAGGCGCGTGGGGGAGCTGTTTTTT,CASRRVGELFF
TRBJ2-7,TRBV29-1,NA,once,TGCAGCGTTGATAGGGCAGGGAATCCCTACGAGCAGTACTTC,CSVDRAGNPYEQYF
TRBJ2-4,TRBV19,NA,NA,TGTGCCACGCTTGGGGATTCTAAAAACATTCAGTACTTC,CATLGDSKNIQYF
TRBJ1-1,TRBV18,NA,NA,TGTGCCAGCTCACCGACACAGAACACTGAAGCTTTCTTT,CASSPTQNTEAFF
TRBJ1-4,TRBV19,NA,NA,TGTGCCAGTAGACCGACCACAACTAATGAAAAACTGTTTTTT,CASRPTTTNEKLFF
TRBJ1-2,TRBV6-5,TRBD1,NA,TGTGCCAGCACTGGACAGGGTGTCTATGGCTACACCTTC,CASTGQGVYGYTF